The clone carrying this TCR beta chain was observed a few times. What it binds is not known. TCRdb reanalysed the 5' RACE reads using MiXCR and keeps one entry per CDR3 protein. Here the sample spans hundreds of thousands of distinct CDR3 sequences, under 20% being singletons. This sample is drawn from a study of T-cell memory formation after mild COVID-19. Points from the study as a whole: Shrinking CD4+ clones were chiefly CM and EM; CD8+ ones were chiefly EMRA. In pre-infection memory, a portion of responding clones appeared, which suggested that cross-reactive memory joined.

The V gene's germline CDR1 is KGHDR and CDR2 SFDVKD. The CDR3 is 16 residues long. V was pared by 7 bases and J by 5 bases, with 12 bases of the junction left unmatched. Sequencing was performed on PBMCs or a T cell subset sorted from them (not recorded which). This TCR was recovered from an adult woman who had mild COVID-19 (a few samples of this study predate the infection). Cell type and time point are not known. The chain combines TRBV24-1 with TRBJ2-1; TRBD2 aligns across 8 bases. The CDR3, as DNA: TGTGCCACCAGCAGAGTGACGGGGGGGAACAACAATGAGCAGTTCTTC. Translated, it gives CATSRVTGGNNNEQFF.